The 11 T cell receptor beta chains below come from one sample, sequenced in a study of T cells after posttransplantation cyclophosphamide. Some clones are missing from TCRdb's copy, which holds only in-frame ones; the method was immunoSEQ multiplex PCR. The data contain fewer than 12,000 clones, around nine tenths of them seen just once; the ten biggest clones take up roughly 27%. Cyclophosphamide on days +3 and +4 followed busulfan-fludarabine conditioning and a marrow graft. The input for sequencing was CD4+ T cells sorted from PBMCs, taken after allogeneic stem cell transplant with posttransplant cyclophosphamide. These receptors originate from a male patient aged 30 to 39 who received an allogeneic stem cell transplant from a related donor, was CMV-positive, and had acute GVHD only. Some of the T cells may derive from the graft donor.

Here the CDR3 DNA reads TGTGCCAGCAGTCCTCTTGCGGCAACTAATGAAAAACTGTTTTTT. Protein: CASSPLAATNEKLFF. The rearrangement links TRBV28 to TRBJ1-4, with D unresolved. Trimming removed 5 bases at V and 0 bases at J, with 10 bases between. Germline loops: CDR1 MDHEN, CDR2 SYDVKM. The CDR3 is made up of 15 amino acids.

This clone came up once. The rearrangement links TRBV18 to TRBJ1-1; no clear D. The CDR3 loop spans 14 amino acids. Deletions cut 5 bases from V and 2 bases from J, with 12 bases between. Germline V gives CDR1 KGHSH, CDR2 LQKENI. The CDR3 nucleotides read TGTGCCAGCTCATGGGCAGAGACCAACACTGAAGCTTTCTTT. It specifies CASSWAETNTEAFF.

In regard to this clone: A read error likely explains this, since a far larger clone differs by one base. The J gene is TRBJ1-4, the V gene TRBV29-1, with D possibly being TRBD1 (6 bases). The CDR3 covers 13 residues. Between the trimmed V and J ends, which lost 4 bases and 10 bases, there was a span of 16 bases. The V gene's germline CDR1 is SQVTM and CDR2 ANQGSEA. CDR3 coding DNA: TGCAGCGTTGCGATATCAGGGGACGCAAAACTGTTTTTT. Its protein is CSVAISGDAKLFF.

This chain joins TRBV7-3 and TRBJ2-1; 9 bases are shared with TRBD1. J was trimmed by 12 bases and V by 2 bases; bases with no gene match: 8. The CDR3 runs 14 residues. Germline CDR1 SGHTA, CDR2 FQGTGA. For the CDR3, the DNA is TGTGCCAGCAGCTTAGGACCCACAGGGGGCAGGCAGTTCTTC. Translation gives CASSLGPTGGRQFF.

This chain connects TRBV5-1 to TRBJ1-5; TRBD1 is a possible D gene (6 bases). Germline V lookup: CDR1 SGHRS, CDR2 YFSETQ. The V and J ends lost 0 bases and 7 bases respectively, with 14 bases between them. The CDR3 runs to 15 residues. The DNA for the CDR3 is TGCGCCAGCAGCTTGGACCCAGGCAGGGGCCAGCCCCAGCATTTT. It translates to CASSLDPGRGQPQHF.

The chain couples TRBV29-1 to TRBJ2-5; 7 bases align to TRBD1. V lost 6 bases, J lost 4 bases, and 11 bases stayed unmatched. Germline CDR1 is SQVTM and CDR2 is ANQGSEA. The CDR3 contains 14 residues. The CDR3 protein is CSVALGQTRETQYF. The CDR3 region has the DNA TGCAGCGTCGCTTTGGGACAGACCAGAGAGACCCAGTACTTC.

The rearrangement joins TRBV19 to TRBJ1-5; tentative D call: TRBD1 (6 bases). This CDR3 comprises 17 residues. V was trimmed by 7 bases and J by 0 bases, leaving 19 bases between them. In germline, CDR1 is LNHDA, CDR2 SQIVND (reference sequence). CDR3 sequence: CASTGGAGTYSNQPQHF. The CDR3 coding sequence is TGTGCCAGTACCGGGGGGGCAGGGACTTATAGCAATCAGCCCCAGCATTTT. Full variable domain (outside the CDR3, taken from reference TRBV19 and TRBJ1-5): DGGITQSPKYLFRKEGQNVTLSCEQNLNHDAMYWYRQDPGQGLRLIYYSQIVNDFQKGDIAEGYSVSREKKESFPLTVTSAQKNPTAFYLCASTGGAGTYSNQPQHFGDGTRLSIL.

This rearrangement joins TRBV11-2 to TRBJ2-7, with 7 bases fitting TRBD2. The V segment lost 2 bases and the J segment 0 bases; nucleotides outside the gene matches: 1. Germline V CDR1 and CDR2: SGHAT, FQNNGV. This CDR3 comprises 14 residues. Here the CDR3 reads CASSLLADSYEQYF. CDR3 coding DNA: TGTGCCAGCAGCTTACTAGCGGACTCCTACGAGCAGTACTTC.

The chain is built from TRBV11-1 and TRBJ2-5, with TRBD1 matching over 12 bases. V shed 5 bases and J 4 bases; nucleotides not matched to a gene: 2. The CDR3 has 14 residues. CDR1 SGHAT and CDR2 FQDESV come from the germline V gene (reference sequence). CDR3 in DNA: TGTGCCAGCAGCCGGGACAGGGGGCGAGAGACCCAGTACTTC. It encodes CASSRDRGRETQYF.

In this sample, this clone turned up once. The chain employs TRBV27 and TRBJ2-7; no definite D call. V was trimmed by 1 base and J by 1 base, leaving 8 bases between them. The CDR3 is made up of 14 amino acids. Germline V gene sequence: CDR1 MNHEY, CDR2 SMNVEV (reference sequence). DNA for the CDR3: TGTGCCAGCAGTTTATTTATGGAGTCCTACGAGCAGTACTTC. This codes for CASSLFMESYEQYF.

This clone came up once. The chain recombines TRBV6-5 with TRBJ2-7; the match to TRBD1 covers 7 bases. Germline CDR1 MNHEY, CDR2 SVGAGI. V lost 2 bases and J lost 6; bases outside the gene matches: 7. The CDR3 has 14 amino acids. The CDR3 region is CASSYRDRDPEQYF. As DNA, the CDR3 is TGTGCCAGCAGTTACCGGGACAGAGACCCCGAGCAGTACTTC.